This TCR beta chain was sequenced during a study of cytomegalovirus exposure and HLA in healthy donors. Findings and limits, study-wide: The classifier was said to identify cytomegalovirus status with high specificity and sensitivity.

As concerns this clone: No antigen is known for it.

The study ran its PCR with 60 Vbeta and 13 Jbeta primers. The data were produced by immunoSEQ multiplex PCR, yet TCRdb's version contains in-frame clones alone and is incomplete. Among 150,000 to 200,000 clones, about 80% were seen once, and the ten largest hold about 1.1%. This CDR3 comprises 14 residues. The V and J ends lost 7 bases and 7 bases, in that order; junction bases with no gene match: 5. Germline V gene data show CDR1 as SGHTA and CDR2 as FQGNSA. The source of this sequence is a woman aged 40 to 50 in good health and CMV-seronegative. The chain joins TRBV7-2 to TRBJ2-2, with TRBD2 matching 11 bases. The sequencing input was PBMCs. CDR3 region: CASTSTSGIGELFF. CDR3 nucleotide sequence: TGTGCCAGCACCTCGACTAGCGGGATCGGGGAGCTGTTTTTT.